The 9 T cell receptor beta chains in this list originate from one sample, sequenced in a study of regulatory T cells in long-lasting Graves disease. Time point given: newly diagnosed GD, antithyroid drugs for less than 3 months. TCR sequences were obtained from RNA taken from PBMCs. With iRepertoire HTBI primers and Arm-PCR of CDR3 regions, TCR beta libraries were built. TCRdb fed the multiplex PCR reads into MiXCR, producing one record per CDR3 protein. The sample lists 400,000 to 550,000 distinct CDR3 sequences, about 15% occurring once. These sequences were also reported in another study, on T cells in Graves' hyperthyroidism and ophthalmopathy.

Sequenced material: peripheral blood mononuclear cells (PBMCs), taken at new diagnosis, from a patient treated with antithyroid drugs. The receptors originated from a woman under 30 with Graves disease.

Note on this clonotype: This sequence may be a read error, since a much larger clone differs from it by one base. The V gene is TRBV3-1, the J gene TRBJ2-1; D might be TRBD2 (5 bases). Germline assignment: CDR1 LGHDT and CDR2 YNNKEL (reference sequence). V was shortened by 5 bases and J by 8 bases, with 16 bases between the two germline ends. The CDR3 extends over 14 amino acids. CDR3 in amino acids: CASSACTSSHEQFF. The CDR3, as DNA: TGTGCCAGCAGCGCCTGTACTAGTTCCCATGAGCAGTTCTTC.

This clonotype showed up just a few times. This chain joins TRBV6-2 or TRBV6-3 and TRBJ2-1; 8 nucleotides match TRBD1. The CDR3 is 15 residues long. Unmatched junction bases numbered 10, after V lost 2 bases and J lost 10 bases. Germline V gives CDR1 MNHEY, CDR2 SVGEGT. The CDR3 DNA follows: TGTGCCAGCAGTTACCGGACAGGGACGACGGGGGAGCAGTTCTTC. Amino acid sequence: CASSYRTGTTGEQFF.

The V gene is TRBV4-1, the J gene TRBJ1-2, with D hard to call. V shed 5 bases and J shed 4 bases, with 14 bases lying between them. CDR3 length equals 14 residues. The V gene's germline CDR1 is MGHRA and CDR2 YSYEKL. CDR3 residues: CASSTEPSGYGYTF. The CDR3 DNA is TGCGCCAGCAGCACCGAGCCCTCTGGCTATGGCTACACCTTC.

Ten or more counts support this clonotype. The chain employs TRBV28 and TRBJ2-7; 8 bases match TRBD1. Germline V gene data show CDR1 as MDHEN and CDR2 as SYDVKM. This CDR3 contains 15 residues. V lost 3 bases and J lost 0; bases outside the gene matches: 4. CDR3 nucleotides: TGTGCCAGCAGTTTCAGCGACAGGGGCTCCTACGAGCAGTACTTC. Protein product: CASSFSDRGSYEQYF.

This clonotype has only a few counts. This chain uses TRBV9 with TRBJ2-2, with TRBD2 matching 10 bases. The CDR3 covers 15 residues. Germline values: CDR1 SGDLS, CDR2 YYNGEE. With 2 bases clipped from V and 6 bases from J, the junction kept 4 bases outside the gene matches. In DNA form, the CDR3 reads TGTGCCAGCAGCGTGTCTAGCGGGAGTCCCGGGGAGCTGTTTTTT. It codes for CASSVSSGSPGELFF. The variable domain in full, completed from reference TRBV9 and TRBJ2-2, reads DSGVTQTPKHLITATGQRVTLRCSPRSGDLSVYWYQQSLDQGLQFLIQYYNGEERAKGNILERFSAQQFPDLHSELNLSSLELGDSALYFCASSVSSGSPGELFFGEGSRLTVL.

This clonotype was counted at least ten times. V is TRBV28 and J is TRBJ2-7, with 7 bases lining up with TRBD2. The CDR3 has 19 residues. In germline, CDR1 is MDHEN, CDR2 SYDVKM. Unmatched junction bases numbered 21, after V lost 3 bases and J lost 4 bases. For the CDR3, the DNA is TGTGCCAGCAGTTTTTCTGTGGCTTGGGAATGGGCGGGGGAATACGAGCAGTACTTC. Amino acid sequence: CASSFSVAWEWAGEYEQYF. The whole variable domain, filled in from reference TRBV28 and TRBJ2-7, reads DVKVTQSSRYLVKRTGEKVFLECVQDMDHENMFWYRQDPGLGLRLIYFSYDVKMKEKGDIPEGYSVSREKKERFSLILESASTNQTSMYLCASSFSVAWEWAGEYEQYFGPGTRLTVT.

V is TRBV6-2 or TRBV6-3 and J is TRBJ2-5; 15 bases fit TRBD2. CDR1 is MNHEY and CDR2 is SVGEGT in the germline V gene. The CDR3 consists of 15 residues. After removal of 7 bases from V and 5 bases from J, the junction contained 5 bases not matched to a gene. CDR3 nucleotides: TGTGCCAGCATGGGACTAGCGGGAGGCGGGGAGACCCAGTACTTC. Its translation is CASMGLAGGGETQYF.

This clonotype was picked up many times. The chain links TRBV6-5 to TRBJ1-2; D call uncertain. CDR1 is MNHEY and CDR2 is SVGAGI in the germline V gene. This CDR3 spans 15 amino acids. V lost 0 bases, J lost 0 bases, and 8 bases lay in between. This CDR3 is CASSYSASANYGYTF. The CDR3, as DNA: TGTGCCAGCAGTTACTCAGCCTCCGCTAACTATGGCTACACCTTC.

The sample holds many counts of this clonotype. J is TRBJ2-7 and V is TRBV28; D is uncertain. V lost 5 bases and J lost 2, with 13 bases in between. This CDR3 has 14 residues. The germline V gene has CDR1 MDHEN and CDR2 SYDVKM. This chain's CDR3 is CASSGSGAPYEQYF. The DNA for the CDR3 is TGTGCCAGCAGTGGCTCGGGTGCCCCCTACGAGCAGTACTTC.